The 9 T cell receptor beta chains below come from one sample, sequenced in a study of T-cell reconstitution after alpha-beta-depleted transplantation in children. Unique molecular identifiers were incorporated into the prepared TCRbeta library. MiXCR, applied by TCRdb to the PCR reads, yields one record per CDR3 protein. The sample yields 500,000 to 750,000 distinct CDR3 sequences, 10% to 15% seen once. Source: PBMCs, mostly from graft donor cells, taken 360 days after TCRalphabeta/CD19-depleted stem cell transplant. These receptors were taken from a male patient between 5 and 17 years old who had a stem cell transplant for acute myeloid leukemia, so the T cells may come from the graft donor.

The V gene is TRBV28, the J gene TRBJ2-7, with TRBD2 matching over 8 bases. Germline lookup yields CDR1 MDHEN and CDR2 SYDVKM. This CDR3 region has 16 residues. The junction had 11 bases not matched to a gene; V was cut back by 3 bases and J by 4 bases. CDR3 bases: TGTGCCAGCAGTTTTATTTCGGCGGGAGGAGGGTACGAGCAGTACTTC. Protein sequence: CASSFISAGGGYEQYF.

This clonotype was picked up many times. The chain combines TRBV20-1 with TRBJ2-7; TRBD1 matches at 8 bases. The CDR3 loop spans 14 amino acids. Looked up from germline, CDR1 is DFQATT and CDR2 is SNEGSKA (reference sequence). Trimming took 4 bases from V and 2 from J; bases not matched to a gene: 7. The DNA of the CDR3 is TGCAGTGCTAATTACCAGGGGGCAACCTACGAGCAGTACTTC. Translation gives CSANYQGATYEQYF.

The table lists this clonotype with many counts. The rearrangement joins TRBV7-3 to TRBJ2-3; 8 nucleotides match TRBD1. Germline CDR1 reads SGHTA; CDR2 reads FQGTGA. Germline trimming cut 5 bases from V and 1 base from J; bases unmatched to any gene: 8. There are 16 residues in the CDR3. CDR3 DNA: TGTGCCAGCAGCCCAGACAGGGGCCCAGGCACAGATACGCAGTATTTT. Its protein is CASSPDRGPGTDTQYF. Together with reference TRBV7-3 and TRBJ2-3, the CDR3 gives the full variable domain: GAGVSQTPSNKVTEKGKYVELRCDPISGHTALYWYRQSLGQGPEFLIYFQGTGAADDSGLPNDRFFAVRPEGSVSTLKIQRTERGDSAVYLCASSPDRGPGTDTQYFGPGTRLTVL.

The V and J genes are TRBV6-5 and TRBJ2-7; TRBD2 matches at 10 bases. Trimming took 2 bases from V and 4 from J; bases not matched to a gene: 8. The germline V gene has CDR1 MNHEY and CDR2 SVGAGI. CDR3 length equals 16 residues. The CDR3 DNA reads TGTGCCAGCAGTTACGGTACTAGCGGGACATTGTACGAGCAGTACTTC. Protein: CASSYGTSGTLYEQYF.

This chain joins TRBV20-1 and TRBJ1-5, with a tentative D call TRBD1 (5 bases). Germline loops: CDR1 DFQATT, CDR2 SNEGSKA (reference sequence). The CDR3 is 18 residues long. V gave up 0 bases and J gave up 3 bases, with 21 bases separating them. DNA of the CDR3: TGCAGTGCTAGAGATCGGAAATTTGGGGACCGATTCAATCAGCCCCAGCATTTT. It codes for CSARDRKFGDRFNQPQHF.

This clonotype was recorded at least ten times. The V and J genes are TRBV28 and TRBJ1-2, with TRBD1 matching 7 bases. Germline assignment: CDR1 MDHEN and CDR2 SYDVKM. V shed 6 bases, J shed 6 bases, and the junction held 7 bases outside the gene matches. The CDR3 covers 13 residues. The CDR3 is CASRAPGGNGYTF. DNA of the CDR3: TGTGCCAGCAGGGCTCCAGGGGGGAATGGCTACACCTTC.

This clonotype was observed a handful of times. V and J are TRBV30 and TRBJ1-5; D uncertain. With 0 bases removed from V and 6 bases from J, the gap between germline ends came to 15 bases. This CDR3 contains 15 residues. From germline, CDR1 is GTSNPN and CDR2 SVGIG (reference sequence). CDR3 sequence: CAWSVPRHVIQPQHF. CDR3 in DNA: TGTGCCTGGAGTGTACCCCGACATGTAATTCAGCCCCAGCATTTT.

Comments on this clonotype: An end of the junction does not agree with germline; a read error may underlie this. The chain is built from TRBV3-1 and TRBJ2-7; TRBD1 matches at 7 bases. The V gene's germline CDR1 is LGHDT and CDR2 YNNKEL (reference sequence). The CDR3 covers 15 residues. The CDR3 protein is CASTQQGSPSYEQYF. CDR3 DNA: TGTGCCAGCACCCAACAGGGGTCACCCTCCTACGAGCAGTACTTC.

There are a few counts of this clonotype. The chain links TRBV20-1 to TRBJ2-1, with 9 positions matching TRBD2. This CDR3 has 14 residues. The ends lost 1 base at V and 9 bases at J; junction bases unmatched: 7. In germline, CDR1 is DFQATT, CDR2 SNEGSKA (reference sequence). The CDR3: CSARGAGGLIEQFF. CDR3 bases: TGCAGTGCTAGAGGGGCGGGAGGGCTTATTGAGCAGTTCTTC.